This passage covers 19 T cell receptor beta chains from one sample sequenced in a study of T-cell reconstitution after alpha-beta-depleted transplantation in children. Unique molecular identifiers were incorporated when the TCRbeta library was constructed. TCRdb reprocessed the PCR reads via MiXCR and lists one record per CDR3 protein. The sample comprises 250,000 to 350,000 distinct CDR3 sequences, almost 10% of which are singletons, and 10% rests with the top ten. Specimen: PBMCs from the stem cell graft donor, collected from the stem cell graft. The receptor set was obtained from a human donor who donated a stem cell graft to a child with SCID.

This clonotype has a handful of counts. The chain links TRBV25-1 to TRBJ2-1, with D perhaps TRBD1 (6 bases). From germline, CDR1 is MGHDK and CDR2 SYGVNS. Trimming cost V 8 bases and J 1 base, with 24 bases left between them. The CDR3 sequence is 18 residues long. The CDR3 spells CASSEVTGPYLSYNEQFF. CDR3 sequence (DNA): TGTGCCAGCTCTGAAGTGACAGGCCCATACCTTTCCTACAATGAGCAGTTCTTC.

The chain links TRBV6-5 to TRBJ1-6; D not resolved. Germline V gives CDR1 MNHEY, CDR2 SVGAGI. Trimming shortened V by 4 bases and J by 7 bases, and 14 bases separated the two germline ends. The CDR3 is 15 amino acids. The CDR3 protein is CASSSDYQLNSPLHF. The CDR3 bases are TGTGCCAGCAGTTCAGATTACCAACTCAATTCACCCCTCCACTTT.

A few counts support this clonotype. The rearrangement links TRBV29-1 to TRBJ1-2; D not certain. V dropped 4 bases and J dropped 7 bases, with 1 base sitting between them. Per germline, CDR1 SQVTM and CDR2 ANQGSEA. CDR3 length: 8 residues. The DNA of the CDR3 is TGCAGCGTTGCTGGCTACACCTTC. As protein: CSVAGYTF.

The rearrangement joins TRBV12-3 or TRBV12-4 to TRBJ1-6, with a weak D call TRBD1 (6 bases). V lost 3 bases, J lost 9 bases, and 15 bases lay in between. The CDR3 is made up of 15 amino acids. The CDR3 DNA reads TGTGCCAGCAGTTTCAGGGGAGGGCTGGGTTCACCCCTCCACTTT. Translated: CASSFRGGLGSPLHF.

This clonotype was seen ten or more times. CDR3 loop: CASSVVPSGATSTGELFF. CDR3 nucleotide sequence: TGTGCCAGCAGCGTAGTTCCTAGCGGGGCGACGAGTACCGGGGAGCTGTTTTTT. The chain employs TRBV9 and TRBJ2-2; 9 bases line up with TRBD2. The V segment lost 0 bases and the J segment 5 bases; nucleotides outside the gene matches: 11. CDR3 size: 18 residues. Germline values: CDR1 SGDLS, CDR2 YYNGEE.

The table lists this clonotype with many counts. CDR3 nucleotides: TGCGCCAGCAGCTTGGGGGAGGTGAACACTGAAGCTTTCTTT. Its protein product is CASSLGEVNTEAFF. This chain connects TRBV5-1 to TRBJ1-1, with D hard to call. The germline CDR1 and CDR2 sequences are SGHRS and YFSETQ. The CDR3 runs 14 residues. V was cut by 0 bases and J by 0 bases, with 6 bases left in between.

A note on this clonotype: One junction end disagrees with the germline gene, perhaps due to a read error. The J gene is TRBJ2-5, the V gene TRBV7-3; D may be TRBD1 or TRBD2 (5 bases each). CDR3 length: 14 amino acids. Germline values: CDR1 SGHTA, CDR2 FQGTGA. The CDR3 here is CASSLTGTRETQYF. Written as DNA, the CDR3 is TGTGCCAGCAGCCTAACCGGGACCCGCGAGACCCAGTACTTC.

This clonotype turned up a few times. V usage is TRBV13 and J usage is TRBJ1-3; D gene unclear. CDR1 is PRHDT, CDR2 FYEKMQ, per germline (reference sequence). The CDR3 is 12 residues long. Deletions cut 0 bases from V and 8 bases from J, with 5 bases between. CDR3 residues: CASSLGPDTIYF. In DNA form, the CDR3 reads TGTGCCAGCAGCTTAGGTCCGGACACCATATATTTT.

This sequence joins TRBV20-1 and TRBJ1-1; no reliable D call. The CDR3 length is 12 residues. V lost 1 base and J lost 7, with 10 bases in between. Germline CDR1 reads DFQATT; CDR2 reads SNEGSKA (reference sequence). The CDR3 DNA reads TGCAGTGCTAGAGCTCTCGGGGTTGAAGCTTTCTTT. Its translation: CSARALGVEAFF.

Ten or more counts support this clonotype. In nucleotides, the CDR3 is TGTGCCAGCAGCTTAGGCCCCTCTGGGGCCAACGTCCTGACTTTC. Its protein product is CASSLGPSGANVLTF. This chain joins TRBV11-2 and TRBJ2-6; no firm D call. The CDR3 has 15 residues. The V end was cut by 1 base, the J end by 0 bases, with 4 bases between. Germline-derived CDR1 and CDR2 are SGHAT and FQNNGV.

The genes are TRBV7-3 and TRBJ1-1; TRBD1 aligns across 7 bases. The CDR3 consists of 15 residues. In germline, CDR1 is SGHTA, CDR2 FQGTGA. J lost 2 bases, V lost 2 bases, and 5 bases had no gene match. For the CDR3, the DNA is TGTGCCAGCAGCTTATCCGGGACAGCTAACACTGAAGCTTTCTTT. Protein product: CASSLSGTANTEAFF.

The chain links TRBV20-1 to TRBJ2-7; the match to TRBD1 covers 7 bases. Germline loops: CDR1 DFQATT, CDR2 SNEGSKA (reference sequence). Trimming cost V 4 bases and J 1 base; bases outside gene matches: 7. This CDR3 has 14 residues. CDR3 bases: TGCAGTGCTATAATCCGGGACAGTTCCTACGAGCAGTACTTC. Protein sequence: CSAIIRDSSYEQYF.

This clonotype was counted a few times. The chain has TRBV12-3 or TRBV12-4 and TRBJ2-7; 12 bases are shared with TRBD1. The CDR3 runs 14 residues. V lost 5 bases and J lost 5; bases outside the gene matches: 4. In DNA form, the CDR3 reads TGTGCCAGCAGTATCCGGGACAGGGGGCACGAGCAGTACTTC. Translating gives CASSIRDRGHEQYF.

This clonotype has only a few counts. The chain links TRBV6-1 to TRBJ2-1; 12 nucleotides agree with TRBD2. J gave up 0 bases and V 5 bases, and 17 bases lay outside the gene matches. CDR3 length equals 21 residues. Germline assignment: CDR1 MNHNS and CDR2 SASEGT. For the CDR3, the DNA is TGTGCCAGCAGTAAGCATGGAACTAGCGGGGGGTCCCTAAGCTCCTACAATGAGCAGTTCTTC. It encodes CASSKHGTSGGSLSSYNEQFF.

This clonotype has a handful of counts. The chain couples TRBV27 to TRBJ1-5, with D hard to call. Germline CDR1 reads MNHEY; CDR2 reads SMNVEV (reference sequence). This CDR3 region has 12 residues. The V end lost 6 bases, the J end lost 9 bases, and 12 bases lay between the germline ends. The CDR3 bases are TGTGCCAGCAGCAACGGAGCACGGCCCCAGCATTTT. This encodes CASSNGARPQHF.

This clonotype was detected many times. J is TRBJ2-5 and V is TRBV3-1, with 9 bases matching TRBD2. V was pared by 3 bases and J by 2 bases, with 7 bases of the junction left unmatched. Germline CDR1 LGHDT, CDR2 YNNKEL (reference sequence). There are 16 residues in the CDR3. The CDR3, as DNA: TGTGCCAGCAGCCACCTGCTAGCGGGGCTACAAGAGACCCAGTACTTC. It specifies CASSHLLAGLQETQYF.

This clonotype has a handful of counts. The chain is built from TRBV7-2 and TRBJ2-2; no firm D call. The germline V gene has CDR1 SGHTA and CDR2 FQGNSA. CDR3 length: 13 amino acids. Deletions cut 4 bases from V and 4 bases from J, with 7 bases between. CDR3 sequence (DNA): TGTGCCAGCAGCTATAAGAGCACCGGGGAGCTGTTTTTT. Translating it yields CASSYKSTGELFF.

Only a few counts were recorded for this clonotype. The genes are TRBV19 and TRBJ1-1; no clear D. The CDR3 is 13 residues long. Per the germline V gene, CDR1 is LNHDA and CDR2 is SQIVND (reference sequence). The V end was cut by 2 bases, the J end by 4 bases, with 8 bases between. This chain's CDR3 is CASSILGITEAFF. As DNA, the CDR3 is TGTGCCAGTAGTATATTGGGGATCACTGAAGCTTTCTTT. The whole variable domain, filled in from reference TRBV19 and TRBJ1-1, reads DGGITQSPKYLFRKEGQNVTLSCEQNLNHDAMYWYRQDPGQGLRLIYYSQIVNDFQKGDIAEGYSVSREKKESFPLTVTSAQKNPTAFYLCASSILGITEAFFGQGTRLTVV.

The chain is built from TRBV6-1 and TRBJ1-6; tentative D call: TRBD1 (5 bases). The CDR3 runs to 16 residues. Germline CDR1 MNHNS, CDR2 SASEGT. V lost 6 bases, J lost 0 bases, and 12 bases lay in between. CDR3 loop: CASSRGDYSYNSPLHF. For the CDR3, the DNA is TGTGCCAGCAGCCGGGGGGATTACTCCTATAATTCACCCCTCCACTTT.